This TCR beta chain appears in the sequencing data of a study of somatic mutations in cytotoxic T cells in rheumatoid arthritis. Study results and caveats: Antigenic targets recognized by the expanded CD8+ clones remained undetermined.

Flow cytometry was used to check the purity of CD4+ and CD8+ cells, which had been isolated by positive magnetic bead selection. The CDR3 has 14 amino acids. Germline CDR1 SGHDT, CDR2 YYEEEE. Trimming stripped 2 bases from V and 1 base from J, with 9 bases between. Clones were sequenced by immunoSEQ multiplex PCR, and TCRdb holds only the in-frame ones, with some missing. The sample consists of some 38,000 clones, 84% of them appearing once. Regarding this clone: What it binds is not known.

This rearrangement joins TRBV5-6 to TRBJ1-1; the D is unclear. This clonotype was obtained from a man aged 40-50 years in good health. Sample: CD8+ T cells sorted from blood. CDR3 region: CASSFVTGNTEAFF. For the CDR3, the DNA is TGTGCCAGCAGCTTTGTAACGGGGAACACTGAAGCTTTCTTT.